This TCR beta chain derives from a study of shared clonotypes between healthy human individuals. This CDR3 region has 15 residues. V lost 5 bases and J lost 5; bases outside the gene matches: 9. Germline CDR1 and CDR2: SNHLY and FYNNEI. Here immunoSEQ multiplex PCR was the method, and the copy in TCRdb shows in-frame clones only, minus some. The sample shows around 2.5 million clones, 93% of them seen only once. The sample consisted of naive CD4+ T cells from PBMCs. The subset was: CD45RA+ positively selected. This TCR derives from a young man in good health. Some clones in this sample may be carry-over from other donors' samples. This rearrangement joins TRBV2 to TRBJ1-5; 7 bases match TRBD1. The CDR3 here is CASSRQTTGYQPQHF. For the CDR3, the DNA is TGTGCCAGCAGTAGACAAACGACAGGGTATCAGCCCCAGCATTTT.